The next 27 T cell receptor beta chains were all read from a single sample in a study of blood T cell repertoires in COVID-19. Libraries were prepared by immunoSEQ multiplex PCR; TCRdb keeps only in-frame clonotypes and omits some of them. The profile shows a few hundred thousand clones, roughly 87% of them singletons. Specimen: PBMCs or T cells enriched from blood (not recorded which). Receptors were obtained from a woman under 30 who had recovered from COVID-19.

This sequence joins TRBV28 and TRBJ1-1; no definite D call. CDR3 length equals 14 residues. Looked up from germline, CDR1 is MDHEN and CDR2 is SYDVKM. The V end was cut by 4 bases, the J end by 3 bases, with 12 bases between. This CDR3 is CASSSLGEDTEAFF. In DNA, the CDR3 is TGTGCCAGCAGTTCCCTCGGGGAGGACACTGAAGCTTTCTTT.

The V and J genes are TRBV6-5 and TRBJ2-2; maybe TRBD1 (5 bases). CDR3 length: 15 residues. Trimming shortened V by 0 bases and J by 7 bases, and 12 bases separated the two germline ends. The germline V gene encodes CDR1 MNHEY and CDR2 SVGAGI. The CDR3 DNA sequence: TGTGCCAGCAGTTACTCAGGCAGGGCCATCGGGGAGCTGTTTTTT. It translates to CASSYSGRAIGELFF.

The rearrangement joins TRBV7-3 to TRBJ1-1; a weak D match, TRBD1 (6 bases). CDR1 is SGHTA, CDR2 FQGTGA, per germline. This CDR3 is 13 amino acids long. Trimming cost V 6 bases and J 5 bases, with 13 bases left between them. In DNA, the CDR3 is TGTGCCAGCAGGTTACAGGGATGGACTGAAGCTTTCTTT. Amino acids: CASRLQGWTEAFF.

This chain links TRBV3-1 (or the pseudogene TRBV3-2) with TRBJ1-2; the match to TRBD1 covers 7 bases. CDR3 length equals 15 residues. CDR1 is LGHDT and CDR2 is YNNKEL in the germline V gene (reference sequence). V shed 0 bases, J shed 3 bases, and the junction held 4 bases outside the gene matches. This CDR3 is CASSQEGRGYYGYTF. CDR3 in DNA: TGTGCCAGCAGCCAAGAGGGCAGGGGGTACTATGGCTACACCTTC.

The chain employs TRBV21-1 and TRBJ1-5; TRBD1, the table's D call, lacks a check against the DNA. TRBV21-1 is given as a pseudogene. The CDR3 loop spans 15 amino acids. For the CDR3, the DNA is TGTGCCAGCAGCTATCAAGGGGTAGGCGATCAGCCCCAGCATTTT. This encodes CASSYQGVGDQPQHF.

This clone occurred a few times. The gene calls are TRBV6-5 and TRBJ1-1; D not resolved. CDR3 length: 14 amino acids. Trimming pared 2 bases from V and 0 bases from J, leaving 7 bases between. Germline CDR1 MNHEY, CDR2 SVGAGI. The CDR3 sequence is CASSYAGMNTEAFF. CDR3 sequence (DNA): TGTGCCAGCAGTTACGCGGGTATGAACACTGAAGCTTTCTTT.

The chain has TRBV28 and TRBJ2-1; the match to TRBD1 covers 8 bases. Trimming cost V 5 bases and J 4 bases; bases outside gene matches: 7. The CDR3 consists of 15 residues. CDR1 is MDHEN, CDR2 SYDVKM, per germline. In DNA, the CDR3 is TGTGCCAGCAGTCTTCAGGACAGGGCTTACAATGAGCAGTTCTTC. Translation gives CASSLQDRAYNEQFF.

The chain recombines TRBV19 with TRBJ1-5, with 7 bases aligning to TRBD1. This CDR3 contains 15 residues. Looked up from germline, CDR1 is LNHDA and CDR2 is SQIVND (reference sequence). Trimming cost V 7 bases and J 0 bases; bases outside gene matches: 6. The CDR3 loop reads CASTDRAYSNQPQHF. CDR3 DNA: TGTGCCAGTACTGACAGGGCGTATAGCAATCAGCCCCAGCATTTT.

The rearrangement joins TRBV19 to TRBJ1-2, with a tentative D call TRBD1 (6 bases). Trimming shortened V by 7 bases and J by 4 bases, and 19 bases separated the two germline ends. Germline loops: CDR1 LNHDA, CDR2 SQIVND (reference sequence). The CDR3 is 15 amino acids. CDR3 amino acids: CASIRSGDGGYGYTF. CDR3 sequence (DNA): TGTGCCAGTATCCGTTCAGGGGATGGGGGCTATGGCTACACCTTC.

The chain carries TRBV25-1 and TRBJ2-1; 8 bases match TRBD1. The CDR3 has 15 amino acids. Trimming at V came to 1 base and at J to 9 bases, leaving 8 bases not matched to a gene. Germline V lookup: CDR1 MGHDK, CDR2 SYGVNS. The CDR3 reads CASSESTGVWSEQFF. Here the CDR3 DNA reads TGTGCCAGCAGTGAATCGACAGGGGTGTGGAGTGAGCAGTTCTTC.

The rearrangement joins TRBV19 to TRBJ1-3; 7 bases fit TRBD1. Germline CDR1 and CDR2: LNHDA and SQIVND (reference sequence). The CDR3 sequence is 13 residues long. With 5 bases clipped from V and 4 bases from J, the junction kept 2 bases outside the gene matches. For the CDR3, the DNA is TGTGCCAGTAGTGGGACAGCCGGAAACACCATATATTTT. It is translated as CASSGTAGNTIYF.

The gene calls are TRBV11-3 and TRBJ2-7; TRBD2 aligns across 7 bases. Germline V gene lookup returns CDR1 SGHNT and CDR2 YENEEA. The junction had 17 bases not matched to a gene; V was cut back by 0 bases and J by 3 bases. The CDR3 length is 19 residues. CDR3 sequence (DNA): TGTGCCAGCAGCTTAGATGGAGACAGCGGGTCTAGCGGAAGCTACGAGCAGTACTTC. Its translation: CASSLDGDSGSSGSYEQYF.

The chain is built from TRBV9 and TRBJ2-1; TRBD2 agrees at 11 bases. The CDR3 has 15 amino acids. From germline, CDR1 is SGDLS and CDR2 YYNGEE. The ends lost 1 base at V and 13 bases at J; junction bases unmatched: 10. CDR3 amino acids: CASSVSGLAGGLQFF. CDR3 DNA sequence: TGTGCCAGCAGCGTATCAGGGCTAGCGGGGGGTTTACAGTTCTTC.

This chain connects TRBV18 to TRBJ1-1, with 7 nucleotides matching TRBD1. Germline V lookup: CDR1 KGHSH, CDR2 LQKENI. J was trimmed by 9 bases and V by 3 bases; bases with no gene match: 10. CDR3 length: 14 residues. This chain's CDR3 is CASSPMDRSSKAFF. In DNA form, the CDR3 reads TGTGCCAGCTCACCCATGGACAGGTCCTCGAAAGCTTTCTTT.

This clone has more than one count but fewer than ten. The chain's CDR3 is CASREPREVNTGELFF. DNA for the CDR3: TGTGCCAGCCGCGAACCACGGGAGGTGAACACCGGGGAGCTGTTTTTT. This chain links TRBV6-6 with TRBJ2-2; 7 bases match TRBD2. V lost 8 bases to trimming and J lost 1 base; unmatched junction nucleotides: 10. Germline V gene sequence: CDR1 MNHNY, CDR2 SVGAGI (reference sequence). CDR3 length equals 16 residues.

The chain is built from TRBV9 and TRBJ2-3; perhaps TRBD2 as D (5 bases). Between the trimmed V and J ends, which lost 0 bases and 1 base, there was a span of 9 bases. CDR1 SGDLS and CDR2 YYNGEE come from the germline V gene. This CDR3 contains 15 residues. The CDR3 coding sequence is TGTGCCAGCAGCGTAGGAAGCGGAGGCACAGATACGCAGTATTTT. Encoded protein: CASSVGSGGTDTQYF.

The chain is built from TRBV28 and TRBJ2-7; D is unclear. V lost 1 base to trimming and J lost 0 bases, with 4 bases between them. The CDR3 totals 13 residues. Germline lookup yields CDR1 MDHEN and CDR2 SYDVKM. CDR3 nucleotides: TGTGCCAGCAGTTTATCGAGCTCCTACGAGCAGTACTTC. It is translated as CASSLSSSYEQYF.

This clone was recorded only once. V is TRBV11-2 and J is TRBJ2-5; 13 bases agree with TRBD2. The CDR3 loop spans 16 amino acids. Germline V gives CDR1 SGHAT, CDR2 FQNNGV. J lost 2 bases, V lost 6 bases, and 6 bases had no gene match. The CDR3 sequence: CASRPGLAGMQETQYF. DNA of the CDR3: TGTGCCAGCAGACCGGGACTAGCGGGGATGCAAGAGACCCAGTACTTC. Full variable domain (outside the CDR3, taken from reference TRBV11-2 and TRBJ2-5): EAGVAQSPRYKIIEKRQSVAFWCNPISGHATLYWYQQILGQGPKLLIQFQNNGVVDDSQLPKDRFSAERLKGVDSTLKIQPAKLEDSAVYLCASRPGLAGMQETQYFGPGTRLLVL.

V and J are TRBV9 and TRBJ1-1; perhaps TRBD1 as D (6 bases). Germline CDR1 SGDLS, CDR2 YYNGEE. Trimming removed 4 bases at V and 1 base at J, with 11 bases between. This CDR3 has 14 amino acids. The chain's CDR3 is CASSITGWNTEAFF. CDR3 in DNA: TGTGCCAGCAGCATTACAGGGTGGAACACTGAAGCTTTCTTT.

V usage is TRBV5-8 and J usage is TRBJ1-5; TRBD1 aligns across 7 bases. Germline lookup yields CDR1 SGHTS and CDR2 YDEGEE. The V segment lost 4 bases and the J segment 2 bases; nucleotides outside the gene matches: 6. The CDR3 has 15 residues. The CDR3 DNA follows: TGTGCCAGCAGCCCCCGGGACAGCGGCAATCAGCCCCAGCATTTT. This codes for CASSPRDSGNQPQHF.

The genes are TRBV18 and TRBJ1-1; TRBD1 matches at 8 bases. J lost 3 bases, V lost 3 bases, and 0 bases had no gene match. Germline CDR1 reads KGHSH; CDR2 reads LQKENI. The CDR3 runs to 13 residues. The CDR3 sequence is CASSPGQDTEAFF. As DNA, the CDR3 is TGTGCCAGCTCACCGGGACAGGACACTGAAGCTTTCTTT. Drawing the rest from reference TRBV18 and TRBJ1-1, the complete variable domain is NAGVMQNPRHLVRRRGQEARLRCSPMKGHSHVYWYRQLPEEGLKFMVYLQKENIIDESGMPKERFSAEFPKEGPSILRIQQVVRGDSAAYFCASSPGQDTEAFFGQGTRLTVV.

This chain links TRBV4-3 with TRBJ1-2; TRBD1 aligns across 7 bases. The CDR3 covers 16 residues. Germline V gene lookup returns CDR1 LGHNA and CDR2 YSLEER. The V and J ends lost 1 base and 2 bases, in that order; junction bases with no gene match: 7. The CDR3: CASSQALGQENYGYTF. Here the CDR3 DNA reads TGCGCCAGCAGCCAAGCCCTCGGACAGGAAAACTATGGCTACACCTTC.

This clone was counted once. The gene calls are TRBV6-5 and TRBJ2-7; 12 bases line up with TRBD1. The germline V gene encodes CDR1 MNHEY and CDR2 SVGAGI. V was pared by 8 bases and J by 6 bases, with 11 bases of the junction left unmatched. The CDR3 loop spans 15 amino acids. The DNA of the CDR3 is TGTGCCAGCGCACCGGGACAGGGGGCGCGGACCGAGCAGTACTTC. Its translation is CASAPGQGARTEQYF.

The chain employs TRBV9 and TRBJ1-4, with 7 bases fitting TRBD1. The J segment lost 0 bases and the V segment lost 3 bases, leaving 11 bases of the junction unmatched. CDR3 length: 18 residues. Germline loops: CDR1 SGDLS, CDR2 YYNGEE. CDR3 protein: CASSGGPGQSTTNEKLFF. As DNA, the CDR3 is TGTGCCAGCAGCGGAGGGCCGGGACAGTCGACAACTAATGAAAAACTGTTTTTT.

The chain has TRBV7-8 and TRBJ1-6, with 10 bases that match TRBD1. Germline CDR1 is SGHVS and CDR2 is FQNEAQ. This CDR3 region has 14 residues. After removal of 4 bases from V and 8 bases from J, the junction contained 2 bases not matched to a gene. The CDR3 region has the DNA TGTGCCAGCAGCTCCGGACAGGGGGATTCACCCCTCCACTTT. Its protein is CASSSGQGDSPLHF.

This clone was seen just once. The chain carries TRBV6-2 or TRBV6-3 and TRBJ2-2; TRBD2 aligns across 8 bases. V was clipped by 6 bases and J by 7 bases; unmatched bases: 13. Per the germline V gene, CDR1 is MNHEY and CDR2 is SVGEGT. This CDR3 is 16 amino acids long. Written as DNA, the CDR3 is TGTGCCAGCAGCTCGATTTCCTTAGCGGGATACGGGGAGCTGTTTTTT. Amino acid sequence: CASSSISLAGYGELFF.

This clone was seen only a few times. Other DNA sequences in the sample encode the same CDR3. This CDR3 is CASSPLYEQYF. The CDR3 DNA follows: TGTGCCAGCAGCCCTCTTTACGAGCAGTACTTC. This rearrangement joins TRBV11-2 to TRBJ2-7; no firm D call. The CDR3 loop spans 11 amino acids. Trimming removed 5 bases from V and 4 bases from J, with 6 bases in between. CDR1 and CDR2 from the germline V gene are SGHAT and FQNNGV.